This T cell receptor (beta chain) was obtained from a study of T cell responses to AZD1222 COVID-19 vaccine. Sequencing used immunoSEQ multiplex PCR; TCRdb keeps in-frame clones, though not all of them. The repertoire consists of 90,000 to 120,000 clones, with 70% to 90% occurring once and the leading ten covering around 4.5%. The CDR3 is 14 amino acids. The ends were cut back, 6 bases at V and 1 base at J, with 9 bases in the middle. Germline assignment: CDR1 MDHEN and CDR2 SYDVKM. This clonotype originated in an adult who received the AZD1222 COVID-19 vaccine. The rearrangement uses TRBV28 and TRBJ2-2; D possibly uses TRBD1 or TRBD2 (6 bases each). The sample here was peripheral blood, taken 28 days after the second AZD1222 dose. Here the CDR3 reads CASRKGGNTGELFF. CDR3 coding DNA: TGTGCCAGCAGAAAGGGGGGGAACACCGGGGAGCTGTTTTTT. The full variable domain, its missing parts supplied by reference TRBV28 and TRBJ2-2, is DVKVTQSSRYLVKRTGEKVFLECVQDMDHENMFWYRQDPGLGLRLIYFSYDVKMKEKGDIPEGYSVSREKKERFSLILESASTNQTSMYLCASRKGGNTGELFFGEGSRLTVL.